These T cell receptor beta chains were read from a single sample in a study of T-cell reconstitution after alpha-beta-depleted transplantation in children. TCRdb reprocessed the PCR reads with MiXCR, giving one entry per CDR3 protein. Of 550,000 to 800,000 distinct CDR3 sequences detected, over 10% appear once; the ten largest clones hold 0.75% to 0.85%. Source: PBMCs, taken before TCRalphabeta/CD19-depleted stem cell transplant. The receptors here all came from a girl aged 2 to 9 with congenital amegakaryocytic thrombocytopenia, due to receive a stem cell transplant. The CDR3 runs from the conserved cysteine through the conserved F or W. A D gene is named only where the DNA matches it firmly. For some rows the clone size is stated as once, few or many, or as a class when expanded; others skip it.

v_gene: TRBV5-5; j_gene: TRBJ2-5; abundance: few; d_gene: NA; CDR3aa: CASSQAGIIQETQYF
v_gene: TRBV5-1; j_gene: TRBJ2-7; abundance: many; d_gene: NA; CDR3aa: CASSQVGPDPSYEQYF
v_gene: TRBV20-1; j_gene: TRBJ2-5; abundance: few; d_gene: TRBD2; CDR3aa: CSASRPSGQETQYF
v_gene: TRBV5-1; j_gene: TRBJ1-6; abundance: NA; d_gene: TRBD1; CDR3aa: CASRPIGQGNSPLHF
v_gene: TRBV5-1; j_gene: TRBJ1-4; abundance: NA; d_gene: TRBD1; CDR3aa: CASRDDRGPEKLFF
v_gene: TRBV25-1; j_gene: TRBJ1-2; abundance: few; d_gene: NA; CDR3aa: CASSESGPRGYTF
v_gene: TRBV20-1; j_gene: TRBJ2-1; abundance: few; d_gene: NA; CDR3aa: CSATMGPPRADEQFF
v_gene: TRBV24-1; j_gene: TRBJ2-1; abundance: many; d_gene: NA; CDR3aa: CATSDLPPRDNEQFF
v_gene: TRBV11-2; j_gene: TRBJ2-6; abundance: NA; d_gene: NA; CDR3aa: CASSFSEVLTF
v_gene: TRBV29-1; j_gene: TRBJ2-1; abundance: many; d_gene: NA; CDR3aa: CSVAGRSYNEQFF
v_gene: TRBV5-1; j_gene: TRBJ1-1; abundance: many; d_gene: TRBD1; CDR3aa: CASSSPTGGTEAFF
v_gene: TRBV20-1; j_gene: TRBJ2-2; abundance: many; d_gene: NA; CDR3aa: CSARAGGGELFF
v_gene: TRBV28; j_gene: TRBJ2-3; abundance: few; d_gene: NA; CDR3aa: CASRGRKGRDLTDTQYF
v_gene: TRBV5-1; j_gene: TRBJ2-1; abundance: many; d_gene: NA; CDR3aa: CASSLSGLPSYNEQFF
v_gene: TRBV12-3/TRBV12-4; j_gene: TRBJ1-1; abundance: few; d_gene: NA; CDR3aa: CATGTVNTEAFF
v_gene: TRBV5-1; j_gene: TRBJ2-7; abundance: NA; d_gene: NA; CDR3aa: CASSFQHPSVEQYF
v_gene: TRBV14; j_gene: TRBJ2-1; abundance: NA; d_gene: TRBD2; CDR3aa: CASSPLAGGPAFTNEQFF
v_gene: TRBV12-3/TRBV12-4; j_gene: TRBJ2-1; abundance: NA; d_gene: TRBD1; CDR3aa: CASTETGVYEQFF
v_gene: TRBV7-2; j_gene: TRBJ1-5; abundance: many; d_gene: NA; CDR3aa: CASSLAWGHGNQPQHF
v_gene: TRBV10-3; j_gene: TRBJ1-3; abundance: few; d_gene: NA; CDR3aa: CAIARDSGNTIYF
v_gene: TRBV25-1; j_gene: TRBJ2-1; abundance: once; d_gene: TRBD1; CDR3aa: CASSDSRTGTSCNEQFF
v_gene: TRBV6-1; j_gene: TRBJ1-4; abundance: many; d_gene: TRBD1; CDR3aa: CASSTRQGFEKLFF
v_gene: TRBV5-1; j_gene: TRBJ1-4; abundance: few; d_gene: NA; CDR3aa: CASSLDGYATNEKLFF
v_gene: TRBV7-3; j_gene: TRBJ2-3; abundance: NA; d_gene: TRBD2; CDR3aa: CASSSRTSASTDTQYF
v_gene: TRBV30; j_gene: TRBJ2-7; abundance: few; d_gene: TRBD1; CDR3aa: CAWKGDRESEQYF
v_gene: TRBV5-1; j_gene: TRBJ2-1; abundance: NA; d_gene: NA; CDR3aa: CASSLYTREGEQFF
v_gene: TRBV15; j_gene: TRBJ1-2; abundance: many; d_gene: NA; CDR3aa: CATSSVTQGGNGYTF
v_gene: TRBV5-1; j_gene: TRBJ2-7; abundance: many; d_gene: TRBD2; CDR3aa: CASSTILAGGPVEQYF
v_gene: TRBV5-1; j_gene: TRBJ2-1; abundance: many; d_gene: TRBD1; CDR3aa: CASSAGVGQGASNEQFF
v_gene: TRBV20-1; j_gene: TRBJ1-1; abundance: NA; d_gene: NA; CDR3aa: CSAGTFMNTEAFF
v_gene: TRBV20-1; j_gene: TRBJ2-3; abundance: many; d_gene: NA; CDR3aa: CSVTGWRTDTQYF
v_gene: TRBV20-1; j_gene: TRBJ2-7; abundance: many; d_gene: NA; CDR3aa: CSARSRTWENEQYF
v_gene: TRBV20-1; j_gene: TRBJ2-3; abundance: few; d_gene: TRBD2; CDR3aa: CSASLGGSGSDTQYF
v_gene: TRBV5-5; j_gene: TRBJ2-1; abundance: many; d_gene: NA; CDR3aa: CASSLGRVRTFYNEQFF
v_gene: TRBV12-3/TRBV12-4; j_gene: TRBJ1-1; abundance: many; d_gene: NA; CDR3aa: CASSLSQSREAFF
v_gene: TRBV14; j_gene: TRBJ2-5; abundance: many; d_gene: NA; CDR3aa: CASSRGETQYF
v_gene: TRBV7-8; j_gene: TRBJ2-3; abundance: many; d_gene: TRBD2; CDR3aa: CASSPLAGADTQYF
v_gene: TRBV30; j_gene: TRBJ2-3; abundance: NA; d_gene: TRBD2; CDR3aa: CAWSVTAGEDTQYF
v_gene: TRBV24-1; j_gene: TRBJ2-3; abundance: once; d_gene: NA; CDR3aa: CATSGSRDSNTDTQYF
v_gene: TRBV7-9; j_gene: TRBJ2-7; abundance: NA; d_gene: TRBD2; CDR3aa: CASSFGGDGEQYF